This T cell receptor (beta chain) derives from a study of blood T cell repertoires in COVID-19. Overall study context: Sources were T cells, B-cell-depleted T cells, or PBMCs; the material itself was cDNA or gDNA.

This CDR3 comprises 14 residues. V lost 2 bases and J 7 bases, leaving 9 bases between the germline ends. The germline V gene encodes CDR1 KGHSH and CDR2 LQKENI. Clinical histories supplied by participants themselves formed the basis of cohort assignment. Methods used by the authors: Amplified reference gene primers provided the basis for estimating nucleated cell counts. Here immunoSEQ multiplex PCR was the method, and the copy in TCRdb shows in-frame clones only, minus some. V and J calls and clone size are as listed in that table; D and trimming were resolved from the DNA. Here the sample spans 250,000 to 300,000 clones, 80% to 90% being singletons.

Sequenced input: PBMCs or T cells enriched from blood (not recorded which). V gene TRBV18 combines with J gene TRBJ1-6; tentative D call: TRBD1 (5 bases). This TCR came from a man aged 18 to 29 who had recovered from COVID-19. For the CDR3, the DNA is TGTGCCAGCTCACCAGAGGGGAGGAATTCACCCCTCCACTTT. This gives the protein CASSPEGRNSPLHF.